This T cell receptor (beta chain) was identified during a study of PD-1 blockade in classical Hodgkin lymphoma. Study-level information: Patients were given intravenous nivolumab, 3 mg/kg, every 2 weeks.

CDR1 and CDR2 from the germline V gene are SGHTA and FQGNSA. This CDR3 has 16 amino acids. V lost 5 bases to trimming and J lost 3 bases; unmatched junction nucleotides: 8. All trial patients relapsed after autologous stem cell transplantation. Study observations and caveats: It was CD4+ TCR diversity, not CD8+, that rose significantly by C4D1. Compared with healthy donors, newly diagnosed patients reportedly showed lower baseline TCR diversity. Still unresolved is the cause of the repertoire differences, which may be disease activity or prior therapy.

In regard to this clone: The antigen remains unidentified.

The data were produced by immunoSEQ multiplex PCR, yet TCRdb's version contains in-frame clones alone and is incomplete. The sample shows 60,000 or so clones, about 92% of them seen only once. The sequencing here drew on peripheral blood mononuclear cells (PBMCs), taken at baseline. V gene TRBV7-2 combines with J gene TRBJ2-1; 9 bases line up with TRBD2. The receptor was derived from a human donor with classical Hodgkin lymphoma. CDR3 DNA: TGTGCCAGCAGCCCCGGGGGTAGCGGGGGCTACAATGAGCAGTTCTTC. It yields the protein CASSPGGSGGYNEQFF.